Reported below is one T cell receptor beta chain. Its specificity is not known. In TCRdb, the 5' RACE reads were re-called with MiXCR into one record per CDR3 protein. The profile shows about 110,000 distinct CDR3 sequences, 12% of them singletons. Between the trimmed V and J ends, which lost 4 bases and 0 bases, there was a span of 18 bases. The CDR3 sequence is 17 residues long. The germline V gene has CDR1 SGHTA and CDR2 FQGNSA. These data come from a study of T-cell memory formation after mild COVID-19. As for the study in general: Most TCR clusters belonged to a single donor.

General study points: The authors did not confirm SARS-CoV-2 specificity of second-wave clones peaking day 37.

The gene calls are TRBV7-2 and TRBJ1-1, with a possible D match to TRBD1 (6 bases). This clonotype originated in an adult woman who had mild COVID-19 (a few samples of this study predate the infection). Cell type and time point are not known. Sequenced input: PBMCs or a T cell subset sorted from them (not recorded which). The CDR3 region is CASSWVDRPTMNTEAFF. The CDR3 nucleotides are TGTGCCAGCAGCTGGGTGGACAGACCAACTATGAACACTGAAGCTTTCTTT.